This TCR beta chain was captured by sequencing in a study of blood T cell repertoires in COVID-19 (TCRdb year 2020). Looking at the study overall: Samples from collaborators originated in the United States, Italy and Spain and spanned both the acute and convalescent phases of COVID-19. The material from the prospective study consisted of cDNA or gDNA derived from T cells, B-cell-depleted T cells, or PBMCs. The dataset comprised deeply sampled blood TCRbeta repertoires from subjects exposed to, actively infected with, or recovered from COVID-19. The repertoires were released in a freely available public database meant as a resource for research on the immune response to SARS-CoV-2. The samples were drawn from two sources: the first 160 participants of the ongoing ImmuneRACE study, and fewer than 1,500 subjects contributed by 6 global collaborators. A de-identified subject ID, COVID-19 status, age in years and sex were almost always included in the sample metadata. HLA class I and class II types, where available, came from metadata supplied by the sample provider rather than from assay-based typing.

The immunoSEQ Assay, a bias-controlled multiplex PCR, was used to amplify TCRbeta CDR3 regions from genomic DNA. The study's processing was this. The number of nucleated cells in each sample was estimated by amplification of reference gene primers within the assay. To quantify the absolute abundance of each unique TCRbeta CDR3 rearrangement, sequence reads were collapsed and filtered. For each sample, productive Simpson clonality was calculated as the square root of Simpson's diversity index across productive rearrangements. Sourced from immuneACCESS, this table was stored by TCRdb with only in-frame sequences that have V and J called. A share of the clones is absent; for the studies checked, an unresolved V gene accounts for under half, and the remainder has no known explanation. The DNA gave D and trimming, while V, J and clone size come from that table. This sample comprises around 130,000 clones, around 87% of them detected only once. Together, the top ten hold more than 2% of the sample.

Each collaborating institution followed its own protocols to collect whole blood in K2EDTA tubes. For TCRbeta analysis, collaborators shipped samples in one of three forms: frozen whole blood, isolated PBMCs, or DNA extracted from either of those sample types. With regard to this clone: No antigen is known for it. It has no much larger one-base neighbor in the sample; base qualities were not kept.

For CDR1 and CDR2, the germline V gene lists SNHLY and FYNNEI. From cysteine to phenylalanine, the CDR3 is 17 amino acids long. The kept DNA is CDR3 alone, 51 bases in frame from the first base. V sheds 0 bases and J sheds 0 bases, leaving 9 bases between their ends. Here is what the overall study found, with its caveats: How much clinical and demographic metadata was included differed by source and by participant, and the metadata was provided uncurated.

The sample comprised peripheral blood. This clonotype was obtained from a woman in her forties or fifties with acute or convalescent COVID-19. The rearrangement combines TRBV2 with TRBJ2-6, and perhaps TRBD1 as D gene, on 6 matching bases. Read as DNA, the sequence is TGTGCCAGCAGTGAAGCGAGGGGGTTCTCTGGGGCCAACGTCCTGACTTTC. Its protein reads: CASSEARGFSGANVLTF. With the rest looked up from the reference TRBV2 and TRBJ2-6 genes rather than sequenced, the full variable domain is EPEVTQTPSHQVTQMGQEVILRCVPISNHLYFYWYRQILGQKVEFLVSFYNNEISEKSEIFDDQFSVERPDGSNFTLKIRSTKLEDSAMYFCASSEARGFSGANVLTFGAGSRLTVL.